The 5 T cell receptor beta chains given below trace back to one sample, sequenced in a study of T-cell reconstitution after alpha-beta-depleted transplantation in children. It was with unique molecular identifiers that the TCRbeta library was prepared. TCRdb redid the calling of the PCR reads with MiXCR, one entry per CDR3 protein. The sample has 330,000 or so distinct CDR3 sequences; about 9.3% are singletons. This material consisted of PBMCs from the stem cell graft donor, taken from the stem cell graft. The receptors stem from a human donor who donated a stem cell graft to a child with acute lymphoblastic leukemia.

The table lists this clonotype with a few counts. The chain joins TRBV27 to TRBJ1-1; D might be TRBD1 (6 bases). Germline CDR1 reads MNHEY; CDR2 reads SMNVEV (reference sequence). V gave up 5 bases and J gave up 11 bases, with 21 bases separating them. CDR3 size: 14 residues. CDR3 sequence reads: CASSHGTSPNGAFF. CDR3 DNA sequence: TGTGCCAGCAGTCACGGGACATCCCCGAACGGGGCTTTCTTT.

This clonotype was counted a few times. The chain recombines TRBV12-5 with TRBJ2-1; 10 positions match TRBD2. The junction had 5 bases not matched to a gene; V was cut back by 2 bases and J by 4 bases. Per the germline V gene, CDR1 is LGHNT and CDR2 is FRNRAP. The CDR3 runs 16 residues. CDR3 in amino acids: CASGLSSSGSYNEQFF. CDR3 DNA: TGTGCTAGTGGTTTGTCTTCTAGCGGGAGTTACAATGAGCAGTTCTTC.

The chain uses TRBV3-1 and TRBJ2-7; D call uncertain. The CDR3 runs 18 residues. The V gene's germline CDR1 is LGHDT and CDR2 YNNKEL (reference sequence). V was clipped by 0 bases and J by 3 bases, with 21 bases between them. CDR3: CASSQEGQPKPAVYEQYF. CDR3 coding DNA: TGTGCCAGCAGCCAAGAAGGGCAACCTAAGCCGGCGGTCTACGAGCAGTACTTC.

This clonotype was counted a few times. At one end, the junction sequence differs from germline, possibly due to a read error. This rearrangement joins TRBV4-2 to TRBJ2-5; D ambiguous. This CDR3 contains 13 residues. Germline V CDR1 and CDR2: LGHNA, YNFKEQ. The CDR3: CASSQDPEEIQYF. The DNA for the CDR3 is TGTGCCAGCAGCCAAGATCCCGAGGAGATCCAGTACTTC.

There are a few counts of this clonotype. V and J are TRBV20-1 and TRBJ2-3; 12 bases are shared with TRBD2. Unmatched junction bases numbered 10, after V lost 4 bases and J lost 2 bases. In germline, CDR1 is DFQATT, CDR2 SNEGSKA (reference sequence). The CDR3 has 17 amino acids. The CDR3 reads CSAILAGGSFLTDTQYF. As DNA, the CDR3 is TGCAGTGCTATACTAGCGGGAGGCAGTTTCCTCACAGATACGCAGTATTTT.